This T cell receptor beta chain emerged from a study of blood T cell repertoires in COVID-19. As for the study in general: PBMCs, B-cell-depleted T cells, or T cells were the source of the cDNA or gDNA that made up the material.

The CDR3 spans 15 residues. V was pared by 3 bases and J by 1 base, with 12 bases between. The germline gives CDR1 LGHDT, CDR2 YNNKEL (reference sequence). Recovery meant two consecutive negative NP/OP PCR tests, professional clearance, or resolved symptoms. Sequencing used immunoSEQ multiplex PCR; TCRdb keeps in-frame clones, though not all of them. Of 490,000 or so clones listed, 88% are singletons. The gene calls are TRBV3-1 (or the pseudogene TRBV3-2) and TRBJ1-1; the D gene is possibly TRBD1 (6 bases). Input material: PBMCs or T cells enriched from blood (not recorded which). The TCR sequence derives from a woman in her sixties who had recovered from COVID-19. DNA for the CDR3: TGTGCCAGCAGCCAGGCGGGGGGCGGGAACACTGAAGCTTTCTTT. Translation: CASSQAGGGNTEAFF.